This paragraph reports one T cell receptor beta chain. The antigen is not known. Trimming stripped 3 bases from V and 5 bases from J, with 16 bases between. Germline CDR1 LNHNV, CDR2 YYDKDF (reference sequence). The CDR3 sequence is 15 residues long. This sample is part of a study of T cell responses to AZD1222 COVID-19 vaccine. The protocol was immunoSEQ multiplex PCR, while the TCRdb copy is restricted to in-frame clones and leaves out a portion. The table shows 99,000 or so clones, with about 89% occurring only once. Overall study results and limits: At baseline, just six AZD1222 recipients tested seropositive. Spike was spanned by vaccine-associated CD4 TCRs, with dominance at 160-218 and 743-854. Donors skewed white British and female; clonal diversity was possibly underestimated. Compared with day 0, the breadth and depth of the Spike-specific TCR repertoire rose significantly after two doses of AZD1222.

This clonotype was sampled from an adult who received the MenACWY meningococcal vaccine as a control. The J gene is TRBJ1-2, the V gene TRBV15, with a tentative D call TRBD1 (6 bases). Sequences were derived from peripheral blood, sampled 28 days after the second dose of the MenACWY control vaccine. The CDR3 sequence: CATSRDRTVNYGYTF. The CDR3, as DNA: TGTGCCACCAGCAGGGATAGGACAGTTAATTATGGCTACACCTTC. Together with reference TRBV15 and TRBJ1-2, the CDR3 gives the full variable domain: DAMVIQNPRYQVTQFGKPVTLSCSQTLNHNVMYWYQQKSSQAPKLLFHYYDKDFNNEADTPDNFQSRRPNTSFCFLDIRSPGLGDTAMYLCATSRDRTVNYGYTFGSGTRLTVV.